The 23 T cell receptor beta chains in this list originate from one sample, sequenced in a study of T cell responses to AZD1222 COVID-19 vaccine. Generated by immunoSEQ multiplex PCR, the TCRdb table keeps only in-frame clones and is missing some. Of about 180,000 clones detected, 90% to 95% appear once; the ten largest clones hold roughly 1.7%. Sequenced here: peripheral blood, sampled 28 days after the second AZD1222 dose. Every receptor here comes from an adult who received the AZD1222 COVID-19 vaccine.

CDR3 nucleotide sequence: TGTGCCATCAGTGAGTCCTCAGGGGCTCCCGTCGAGCAGTACTTC. This gives the protein CAISESSGAPVEQYF. V and J are TRBV10-3 and TRBJ2-7; possibly TRBD1 for D (6 bases). Germline loops: CDR1 ENHRY, CDR2 SYGVKD. This CDR3 region has 15 residues. Trimming stripped 0 bases from V and 6 bases from J, with 15 bases between.

V usage is TRBV30 and J usage is TRBJ1-5; 9 bases map to TRBD1. Losses at the gene ends were 5 bases for V and 6 bases for J; bases not matched to a gene: 17. The CDR3 is 17 amino acids. CDR1 GTSNPN and CDR2 SVGIG come from the germline V gene (reference sequence). CDR3 in amino acids: CAWDDGQGLTTGQPQHF. Here the CDR3 DNA reads TGTGCCTGGGACGATGGACAGGGGCTCACCACCGGTCAGCCCCAGCATTTT.

This chain joins TRBV15 and TRBJ1-5, with a possible D match to TRBD1 (6 bases). This CDR3 comprises 17 residues. Trimming left V 1 base short and J 6 bases short, with 19 bases between. From germline, CDR1 is LNHNV and CDR2 YYDKDF (reference sequence). The CDR3 loop is CATSRGRRGVKGQPQHF. The CDR3 DNA follows: TGTGCCACCAGCAGAGGACGTAGGGGGGTGAAGGGTCAGCCCCAGCATTTT.

The sample holds one count of this clone. J is TRBJ1-5 and V is TRBV19, with D perhaps TRBD1 (6 bases). This CDR3 is built from 16 residues. V gave up 4 bases and J gave up 2 bases, with 15 bases separating them. Per the germline V gene, CDR1 is LNHDA and CDR2 is SQIVND (reference sequence). The DNA for the CDR3 is TGTGCCAGTAGTACCCGACGTGGGGGCGGCAATCAGCCCCAGCATTTT. It codes for CASSTRRGGGNQPQHF. Filled out from reference TRBV19 and TRBJ1-5, the complete variable domain reads DGGITQSPKYLFRKEGQNVTLSCEQNLNHDAMYWYRQDPGQGLRLIYYSQIVNDFQKGDIAEGYSVSREKKESFPLTVTSAQKNPTAFYLCASSTRRGGGNQPQHFGDGTRLSIL.

This sequence joins TRBV28 and TRBJ2-7; TRBD1 matches at 7 bases. Germline CDR1 is MDHEN and CDR2 is SYDVKM. The CDR3 runs 18 residues. The trim removed 6 bases at V and 5 bases at J, leaving 22 bases unmatched. The CDR3 sequence: CASSLGWIGTDPTDEQYF. The CDR3 coding sequence is TGTGCCAGCAGCTTGGGGTGGATCGGGACAGACCCAACAGACGAGCAGTACTTC.

The CDR3 sequence: CASSLPQRKAFF. CDR3 in DNA: TGTGCCAGCAGTTTACCTCAGAGGAAAGCTTTCTTT. V gene TRBV28 combines with J gene TRBJ1-1; D is uncertain. The germline V gene encodes CDR1 MDHEN and CDR2 SYDVKM. Trimming pared 2 bases from V and 9 bases from J, leaving 10 bases between. CDR3 length: 12 residues.

The chain carries TRBV7-3 and TRBJ2-1; the match to TRBD1 covers 8 bases. Per germline, CDR1 SGHTA and CDR2 FQGTGA. Trimming took 1 base from V and 0 from J; bases not matched to a gene: 5. The CDR3 spans 17 residues. For the CDR3, the DNA is TGTGCCAGCAGCTTAATTGGGACAGGATACTCCTACAATGAGCAGTTCTTC. It codes for CASSLIGTGYSYNEQFF. Full variable domain (missing parts from reference TRBV7-3 and TRBJ2-1): GAGVSQTPSNKVTEKGKYVELRCDPISGHTALYWYRQSLGQGPEFLIYFQGTGAADDSGLPNDRFFAVRPEGSVSTLKIQRTERGDSAVYLCASSLIGTGYSYNEQFFGPGTRLTVL.

This clone was seen just once. The rearrangement uses TRBV3-1 (or the pseudogene TRBV3-2) and TRBJ2-7; TRBD2 matches at 7 bases. CDR1 and CDR2 (germline): LGHDT, YNNKEL (reference sequence). The junction had 6 bases not matched to a gene; V was cut back by 1 base and J by 6 bases. This CDR3 spans 14 amino acids. The chain's CDR3 is CASSQAAGEREQYF. CDR3 bases: TGTGCCAGCAGCCAAGCGGCGGGAGAACGCGAGCAGTACTTC.

The chain recombines TRBV7-6 with TRBJ2-1, with a tentative D call TRBD2 (5 bases). Trimming took off 5 bases at V and 5 bases at J, with 10 bases between the two ends. CDR3 length equals 13 residues. Germline CDR1 reads SGHVS; CDR2 reads FNYEAQ. CDR3 amino acids: CASSPHGDNEQFF. DNA for the CDR3: TGTGCCAGCAGCCCCCACGGGGACAATGAGCAGTTCTTC.

The chain combines TRBV3-1 (or the pseudogene TRBV3-2) with TRBJ2-7, with D hard to call. CDR3 size: 16 residues. Between the trimmed V and J ends, which lost 1 base and 3 bases, there was a span of 16 bases. From germline, CDR1 is LGHDT and CDR2 YNNKEL (reference sequence). CDR3: CASSQGFLGIGYEQYF. CDR3 nucleotide sequence: TGTGCCAGCAGCCAAGGATTTCTGGGGATCGGCTACGAGCAGTACTTC.

J is TRBJ2-7 and V is TRBV7-9; possible D gene TRBD1, 6 bases. The V end was cut by 6 bases, the J end by 7 bases, with 25 bases between. The CDR3 contains 16 residues. Per germline, CDR1 SEHNR and CDR2 FQNEAQ (reference sequence). The CDR3 nucleotides read TGTGCCAGCAGGACGGGGACACCCGCCGCGGGTGGTGAGCAGTACTTC. The encoded protein is CASRTGTPAAGGEQYF.

The chain employs TRBV7-6 and TRBJ2-3; 8 bases fit TRBD2. V was clipped by 3 bases and J by 2 bases; unmatched bases: 4. Germline CDR1 is SGHVS and CDR2 is FNYEAQ. There are 15 residues in the CDR3. For the CDR3, the DNA is TGTGCCAGCAGCTTTGTAGCGGGAAACACAGATACGCAGTATTTT. Translating it yields CASSFVAGNTDTQYF.

This chain joins TRBV7-2 and TRBJ1-2; 7 bases line up with TRBD1. The length of the CDR3 is 14 residues. Trimming cost V 3 bases and J 4 bases; bases outside gene matches: 5. Germline CDR1 reads SGHTA; CDR2 reads FQGNSA. For the CDR3, the DNA is TGTGCCAGCAGCTTGGGACAGAAGGGCTATGGCTACACCTTC. Its protein is CASSLGQKGYGYTF.

The gene calls are TRBV27 and TRBJ2-2; 8 bases align to TRBD2. Germline V gene lookup returns CDR1 MNHEY and CDR2 SMNVEV (reference sequence). The CDR3 sequence is 15 residues long. With V trimmed by 4 bases and J by 4 bases, 5 bases remained unmatched. The CDR3 DNA reads TGTGCCAGCAGTTCGGGGGGGCGGGTCACCGGGGAGCTGTTTTTT. Its protein product is CASSSGGRVTGELFF.

V gene TRBV9 combines with J gene TRBJ1-1, with D maybe TRBD1 (5 bases). Trimming removed 7 bases from V and 0 bases from J, with 10 bases in between. The CDR3 is 13 residues long. Germline loops: CDR1 SGDLS, CDR2 YYNGEE. The CDR3 is CASGGVLNTEAFF. DNA for the CDR3: TGTGCCAGCGGAGGGGTTTTGAACACTGAAGCTTTCTTT. The full variable domain, completed using reference TRBV9 and TRBJ1-1, is DSGVTQTPKHLITATGQRVTLRCSPRSGDLSVYWYQQSLDQGLQFLIQYYNGEERAKGNILERFSAQQFPDLHSELNLSSLELGDSALYFCASGGVLNTEAFFGQGTRLTVV.

The chain carries TRBV7-3 and TRBJ2-2; the D call may be TRBD1 or TRBD2 (5 bases each). This CDR3 region has 20 residues. With 3 bases removed from V and 6 bases from J, the gap between germline ends came to 29 bases. CDR1 is SGHTA and CDR2 is FQGTGA in the germline V gene. Here the CDR3 reads CASSLGKNTRGRRWSGELFF. The CDR3, as DNA: TGTGCCAGCAGCTTGGGTAAAAACACCCGGGGACGGCGGTGGTCCGGGGAGCTGTTTTTT.

The chain is built from TRBV5-1 and TRBJ1-1, with TRBD1 identical over 10 bases. The CDR3 runs to 16 residues. Germline V gene lookup returns CDR1 SGHRS and CDR2 YFSETQ. V lost 5 bases, J lost 4 bases, and 11 bases stayed unmatched. The CDR3 DNA reads TGCGCCAGCAGAGTAGGGACAGGGGTCGAGTCCACTGAAGCTTTCTTT. This codes for CASRVGTGVESTEAFF.

The rearrangement links TRBV6-5 to TRBJ2-7; 10 nucleotides agree with TRBD1. The V segment lost 6 bases and the J segment 5 bases; nucleotides outside the gene matches: 7. CDR3 size: 14 residues. The germline V gene has CDR1 MNHEY and CDR2 SVGAGI. CDR3 DNA sequence: TGTGCCAGCAGGACAGGACAGGGGGGCCACGAGCAGTACTTC. Protein product: CASRTGQGGHEQYF.

The chain recombines TRBV3-1 (or the pseudogene TRBV3-2) with TRBJ2-5; 8 bases align to TRBD1. The CDR3 consists of 14 residues. V was clipped by 5 bases and J by 5 bases; unmatched bases: 7. The V gene's germline CDR1 is LGHDT and CDR2 YNNKEL (reference sequence). CDR3 coding DNA: TGTGCCAGCAGCTTAAGACAGGGGCCCGAGACCCAGTACTTC. The encoded protein is CASSLRQGPETQYF.

The gene calls are TRBV28 and TRBJ2-2, with 9 bases identical to TRBD1. CDR1 and CDR2 from the germline V gene are MDHEN and SYDVKM. The CDR3 sequence is 16 residues long. The ends lost 3 bases at V and 4 bases at J; junction bases unmatched: 6. CDR3 in DNA: TGTGCCAGCAGTTTTTTGGGGACAGGGAGCACCGGGGAGCTGTTTTTT. The encoded protein is CASSFLGTGSTGELFF. Supplemented by reference TRBV28 and TRBJ2-2, the full variable domain reads DVKVTQSSRYLVKRTGEKVFLECVQDMDHENMFWYRQDPGLGLRLIYFSYDVKMKEKGDIPEGYSVSREKKERFSLILESASTNQTSMYLCASSFLGTGSTGELFFGEGSRLTVL.

This clone appeared a single time. J is TRBJ1-2 and V is TRBV4-3; no clear D gene. V lost 0 bases, J lost 6 bases, and 11 bases lay in between. This CDR3 is built from 14 residues. Germline values: CDR1 LGHNA, CDR2 YSLEER. This chain's CDR3 is CASSQEGGRDGYTF. In DNA form, the CDR3 reads TGCGCCAGCAGCCAAGAAGGCGGCCGAGATGGCTACACCTTC.

The rearrangement uses TRBV23-1 and TRBJ2-7; D is unresolved. TRBV23-1 is flagged as an ORF with uncertain function. The CDR3 covers 14 residues. V was cut by 0 bases and J by 2 bases, with 8 bases left in between. This chain's CDR3 is CASSQSRKTYEQYF. CDR3 nucleotide sequence: TGCGCCAGCAGTCAATCAAGGAAAACCTACGAGCAGTACTTC.

This clone was counted a single time. This sequence joins TRBV7-2 and TRBJ1-2, with a weak D call TRBD1 (5 bases). Trimming pared 4 bases from V and 10 bases from J, leaving 16 bases between. Germline CDR1 and CDR2: SGHTA and FQGNSA. This CDR3 region has 13 residues. Written as DNA, the CDR3 is TGTGCCAGCAGCTCAGCCAGGGAGACTATCTACACCTTC. Amino acids: CASSSARETIYTF.